The 27 T cell receptor beta chains reported below all come from one sample, sequenced in a study of blood T cell repertoires in COVID-19 (dated by TCRdb to 2018 to 2021). Libraries were constructed by the immunoSEQ multiplex PCR assay. The clones in this table, taken by TCRdb from immuneACCESS, are in-frame only. Not every clone is retained; where verified, under half of the shortfall comes from an unresolved V gene, and the cause of the rest is unknown. Counted in this sample were just over 95,000 clones; 90% of them appeared once. Together, the top ten hold 1.7% of the sample. The sample comprised peripheral blood. These receptors were taken from a man between 60 and 75 years old with acute or convalescent COVID-19.

The V call is TRBV27, the J call TRBJ1-6; D not resolved. Trimming pared 3 bases from V and 7 bases from J, leaving 7 bases between. The CDR3 sequence is 13 residues long. In germline, CDR1 is MNHEY, CDR2 SMNVEV (reference sequence). The CDR3: CASSLSPNSPLHF. The CDR3 coding sequence is TGTGCCAGCAGTTTGAGTCCAAATTCACCCCTCCACTTT.

The chain joins TRBV30 to TRBJ1-2; D unresolved. CDR3 size: 14 residues. Trimming shortened V by 2 bases and J by 4 bases, and 14 bases separated the two germline ends. The germline gives CDR1 GTSNPN, CDR2 SVGIG (reference sequence). The CDR3 loop is CAWSPRAAGYGYTF. The CDR3 region has the DNA TGTGCCTGGAGTCCGCGGGCCGCTGGCTATGGCTACACCTTC.

The V call is TRBV2, the J call TRBJ1-4, with D perhaps matching TRBD1 (6 bases). Trimming removed 8 bases from V and 0 bases from J, with 7 bases in between. Germline assignment: CDR1 SNHLY and CDR2 FYNNEI. The CDR3 is 13 residues long. The CDR3 region has the DNA TGTGCCAGCGGGACACCAACTAATGAAAAACTGTTTTTT. It is translated as CASGTPTNEKLFF.

The rearrangement uses TRBV5-1 and TRBJ2-2, with D perhaps matching TRBD1 (7 bases). This CDR3 contains 15 residues. Germline values: CDR1 SGHRS, CDR2 YFSETQ. V was shortened by 3 bases and J by 0 bases, with 9 bases between the two germline ends. This CDR3 reads CASSSGGTNTGELFF. CDR3 coding DNA: TGCGCCAGCAGCTCAGGGGGGACGAACACCGGGGAGCTGTTTTTT.

The chain employs TRBV30 and TRBJ1-1, with a weak D call TRBD1 (6 bases). Trimming removed 8 bases at V and 4 bases at J, with 14 bases between. CDR3 length equals 12 residues. CDR1 and CDR2 (germline): GTSNPN, SVGIG (reference sequence). The CDR3 loop is CAADGGGTEAFF. In DNA, the CDR3 is TGTGCCGCCGATGGGGGCGGCACTGAAGCTTTCTTT.

The V and J genes are TRBV3-1 (or the pseudogene TRBV3-2) and TRBJ1-6; D is possibly TRBD1 (6 bases). This CDR3 comprises 19 residues. V shed 4 bases and J shed 0 bases, with 19 bases lying between them. From germline, CDR1 is LGHDT and CDR2 YNNKEL (reference sequence). The CDR3 coding sequence is TGTGCCAGCAGCCGGACCCCCGCGGCAGGGGCCTCCTATAATTCACCCCTCCACTTT. Protein: CASSRTPAAGASYNSPLHF.

The chain employs TRBV6-2 or TRBV6-3 and TRBJ2-5; TRBD1 agrees at 7 bases. The CDR3 runs to 14 residues. Per germline, CDR1 MNHEY and CDR2 SVGEGT. Trimming at V came to 2 bases and at J to 2 bases, leaving 2 bases not matched to a gene. DNA for the CDR3: TGTGCCAGCAGTTACCTGACAGGGCAAGAGACCCAGTACTTC. Translated: CASSYLTGQETQYF.

The chain joins TRBV1 to TRBJ1-5; TRBD1 is taken as the D call from the table, unchecked against the DNA. TRBV1 constitutes a pseudogene. The CDR3 consists of 19 residues. The CDR3 DNA reads as TGCACCAGCAGCCAAGATCGTCCCGGACAGCTGAATAGCAATCAGCCCCAGCATTTT. Translated: CTSSQDRPGQLNSNQPQHF.

The rearrangement joins TRBV5-4 to TRBJ1-2; TRBD1 matches at 9 bases. The CDR3 length is 14 residues. J gave up 6 bases and V 3 bases, and 6 bases lay outside the gene matches. Germline CDR1 and CDR2: SGHNT and YYREEE (reference sequence). This CDR3 reads CASSSRDRVDGYTF. CDR3 sequence (DNA): TGTGCCAGCAGCTCTCGGGACAGGGTGGATGGCTACACCTTC.

This clone was seen just once. This chain links TRBV5-1 with TRBJ1-1; 7 nucleotides agree with TRBD1. Germline-derived CDR1 and CDR2 are SGHRS and YFSETQ. The CDR3 spans 16 residues. The V and J ends lost 5 bases and 0 bases, in that order; junction bases with no gene match: 10. Here the CDR3 reads CASSRGNQGVNTEAFF. DNA of the CDR3: TGCGCCAGCAGTAGGGGGAACCAGGGGGTGAACACTGAAGCTTTCTTT.

The chain combines TRBV5-4 with TRBJ2-7; TRBD1 matches 7 bases. The germline V gene encodes CDR1 SGHNT and CDR2 YYREEE (reference sequence). With 5 bases clipped from V and 2 bases from J, the junction kept 7 bases outside the gene matches. The CDR3 has 14 amino acids. The CDR3 nucleotides are TGTGCCAGCAGGTCCGACAGGGCAACCTACGAGCAGTACTTC. Protein product: CASRSDRATYEQYF.

The chain links TRBV5-1 to TRBJ2-5; 7 bases map to TRBD1. The CDR3 length is 14 residues. Trimming at V came to 1 base and at J to 5 bases, leaving 5 bases not matched to a gene. Per germline, CDR1 SGHRS and CDR2 YFSETQ. The chain's CDR3 is CASSLKTGLETQYF. DNA for the CDR3: TGCGCCAGCAGCTTGAAGACAGGGTTGGAGACCCAGTACTTC.

The chain combines TRBV18 with TRBJ1-5; maybe TRBD1 (6 bases). CDR1 is KGHSH and CDR2 is LQKENI in the germline V gene. Trimming removed 3 bases at V and 0 bases at J, with 9 bases between. The CDR3 runs 15 residues. CDR3 residues: CASSPGQNSNQPQHF. The CDR3 DNA is TGTGCCAGCTCACCCGGACAGAATAGCAATCAGCCCCAGCATTTT.

This clone was observed a few times. The J gene is TRBJ1-2, the V gene TRBV3-1 (or the pseudogene TRBV3-2); D gene uncertain. This CDR3 region has 15 residues. Between the trimmed V and J ends, which lost 1 base and 8 bases, there was a span of 17 bases. Germline lookup yields CDR1 LGHDT and CDR2 YNNKEL (reference sequence). The DNA for the CDR3 is TGTGCCAGCAGCCAAGGACCTACTCTAACGGGGGGCTACACCTTC. Translated: CASSQGPTLTGGYTF.

The rearrangement joins TRBV19 to TRBJ1-3; D remains ambiguous. The CDR3 has 14 amino acids. In germline, CDR1 is LNHDA, CDR2 SQIVND (reference sequence). Trimming stripped 9 bases from V and 0 bases from J, with 12 bases between. The CDR3, as DNA: TGTGCCAGCGGAACCCAGGTCTCTGGAAACACCATATATTTT. Translated: CASGTQVSGNTIYF. Filled out from reference TRBV19 and TRBJ1-3, the complete variable domain reads DGGITQSPKYLFRKEGQNVTLSCEQNLNHDAMYWYRQDPGQGLRLIYYSQIVNDFQKGDIAEGYSVSREKKESFPLTVTSAQKNPTAFYLCASGTQVSGNTIYFGEGSWLTVV.

The chain uses TRBV5-1 and TRBJ1-1; 7 bases match TRBD1. The junction had 4 bases not matched to a gene; V was cut back by 4 bases and J by 1 base. This CDR3 spans 14 amino acids. Germline values: CDR1 SGHRS, CDR2 YFSETQ. DNA of the CDR3: TGCGCCAGCAGCCCAGGGGGTCGGAACACTGAAGCTTTCTTT. This codes for CASSPGGRNTEAFF.

The chain employs TRBV23-1 and TRBJ1-5; tentatively, D is TRBD1 (5 bases). TRBV23-1 has ORF status, its function being uncertain. Between the trimmed V and J ends, which lost 5 bases and 1 base, there was a span of 9 bases. The CDR3 consists of 14 residues. CDR3 DNA: TGCGCCAGCAGTTTTAAGGGGAGCAATCAGCCCCAGCATTTT. It specifies CASSFKGSNQPQHF.

CDR3 region: CASRPAGGPYNEQFF. The CDR3 DNA is TGTGCCAGCAGACCAGCGGGGGGCCCCTACAATGAGCAGTTCTTC. The chain combines TRBV6-5 with TRBJ2-1; 9 bases line up with TRBD2. Germline assignment: CDR1 MNHEY and CDR2 SVGAGI. V lost 6 bases and J lost 2; bases outside the gene matches: 5. CDR3 size: 15 residues.

V and J are TRBV11-2 and TRBJ1-2; possible D gene TRBD1, 6 bases. The CDR3 loop spans 13 amino acids. The germline CDR1 and CDR2 sequences are SGHAT and FQNNGV. V shed 5 bases and J shed 6 bases, with 13 bases lying between them. The DNA for the CDR3 is TGTGCCAGCAGCCACACAGGGCAAAATGGCTACACCTTC. This sequence encodes CASSHTGQNGYTF. Looking up the rest from reference TRBV11-2 and TRBJ1-2 gives the full variable domain: EAGVAQSPRYKIIEKRQSVAFWCNPISGHATLYWYQQILGQGPKLLIQFQNNGVVDDSQLPKDRFSAERLKGVDSTLKIQPAKLEDSAVYLCASSHTGQNGYTFGSGTRLTVV.

About this clone: The junction departs from germline at one end; a sequencing error may be responsible. This chain uses TRBV18 with TRBJ1-1, with a possible D match to TRBD1 (6 bases). This CDR3 has 13 amino acids. Per the germline V gene, CDR1 is KGHSH and CDR2 is LQKENI. The CDR3 reads CASYAGVKTEAFF. The CDR3 coding sequence is TGTGCCAGCTACGCAGGGGTGAAAACTGAAGCTTTCTTT.

The CDR3 DNA sequence: TGTGCCACTATACAGGGCACGAACACTGAAGCTTTCTTT. Translating it yields CATIQGTNTEAFF. This chain connects TRBV2 to TRBJ1-1, with D perhaps matching TRBD1 (6 bases). Deletions cut 10 bases from V and 1 base from J, with 13 bases between. The CDR3 is 13 residues long. Germline values: CDR1 SNHLY, CDR2 FYNNEI. Complete variable domain (other parts from reference TRBV2 and TRBJ1-1): EPEVTQTPSHQVTQMGQEVILRCVPISNHLYFYWYRQILGQKVEFLVSFYNNEISEKSEIFDDQFSVERPDGSNFTLKIRSTKLEDSAMYFCATIQGTNTEAFFGQGTRLTVV.

This chain links TRBV5-6 with TRBJ1-4, with 7 bases aligning to TRBD1. Germline assignment: CDR1 SGHDT and CDR2 YYEEEE. Trimming at V came to 2 bases and at J to 8 bases, leaving 6 bases not matched to a gene. The length of the CDR3 is 14 residues. CDR3 residues: CASSLWQGEEKLFF. Here the CDR3 DNA reads TGTGCCAGCAGCTTATGGCAGGGGGAGGAAAAACTGTTTTTT.

The gene calls are TRBV9 and TRBJ1-2; 8 bases agree with TRBD1. V shed 4 bases, J shed 10 bases, and the junction held 15 bases outside the gene matches. CDR3 length equals 15 residues. The germline V gene encodes CDR1 SGDLS and CDR2 YYNGEE. The chain's CDR3 is CASSLFGQGGQPYTF. CDR3 in DNA: TGTGCCAGCAGCCTCTTTGGACAGGGAGGTCAGCCCTACACCTTC.

As for this clone: This CDR3 fails to terminate in the conserved phenylalanine or tryptophan, so it likely reflects a read error. The limits of the CDR3 on the DNA are not certain, so only TCRdb's listed CDR3 is given. The chain employs TRBV2 and TRBJ1-1; the table assigns TRBD1, which was not confirmed against the DNA. The germline CDR1 and CDR2 sequences are SNHLY and FYNNEI. The CDR3 length equals 11 residues, ends included. The CDR3 here is CASSSGVGTAL.

The V gene is TRBV10-3, the J gene TRBJ1-6; TRBD1 matches 10 bases. From germline, CDR1 is ENHRY and CDR2 SYGVKD. CDR3 size: 16 residues. The V gene end was trimmed by 0 bases and the J gene end by 7 bases; junction bases not matched to a gene: 3. CDR3 residues: CAISESRGQGNSPLHF. The CDR3 nucleotides read TGTGCCATCAGTGAGTCGAGGGGACAGGGGAATTCACCCCTCCACTTT.

CDR3 nucleotides: TGTGCCAGCAGTAGTCTAGTGAACACTGAAGCTTTCTTT. This translates into CASSSLVNTEAFF. The rearrangement uses TRBV2 and TRBJ1-1; D is undetermined. This CDR3 comprises 13 residues. Trimming stripped 5 bases from V and 0 bases from J, with 7 bases between. Looked up from germline, CDR1 is SNHLY and CDR2 is FYNNEI.

The rearrangement uses TRBV11-1 and TRBJ2-3; D is uncertain. The germline V gene encodes CDR1 SGHAT and CDR2 FQDESV (reference sequence). The CDR3 has 14 residues. V was shortened by 6 bases and J by 1 base, with 11 bases between the two germline ends. The CDR3, as DNA: TGTGCCAGCAGTCCTATCGCCGGCACAGATACGCAGTATTTT. Its translation: CASSPIAGTDTQYF. The variable domain in full, with the rest retrieved from reference TRBV11-1 and TRBJ2-3, is EAEVAQSPRYKITEKSQAVAFWCDPISGHATLYWYRQILGQGPELLVQFQDESVVDDSQLPKDRFSAERLKGVDSTLKIQPAELGDSAMYLCASSPIAGTDTQYFGPGTRLTVL.